A single sample is the source of the 17 T cell receptor beta chains below, sequenced in a study of PD-L1 blockade in urothelial cancer. Described time point: pretreatment peripheral blood. The repertoire was sequenced with immunoSEQ multiplex PCR; TCRdb's copy has only in-frame clones and lacks some. The sample lists approximately 100,000 clones; 89% were seen once. The starting material was PBMCs, obtained around atezolizumab (anti-PD-L1) treatment. All receptors come from a woman of 80 years or more with urothelial cancer.

The rearrangement uses TRBV30 and TRBJ2-7, with 7 bases identical to TRBD2. The CDR3 has 16 amino acids. The V segment lost 0 bases and the J segment 5 bases; nucleotides outside the gene matches: 13. Germline V gives CDR1 GTSNPN, CDR2 SVGIG (reference sequence). In DNA, the CDR3 is TGTGCCTGGAGTGTAAGGGTGGGGGAGGGCCTCAACGAGCAGTACTTC. It codes for CAWSVRVGEGLNEQYF.

V and J are TRBV30 and TRBJ2-7; D call uncertain. This CDR3 has 12 residues. Germline loops: CDR1 GTSNPN, CDR2 SVGIG (reference sequence). V lost 4 bases and J lost 2, with 9 bases in between. The CDR3 sequence: CAWNLGTYEQYF. CDR3 DNA: TGTGCCTGGAATCTAGGAACCTACGAGCAGTACTTC.

This clone has a handful of counts. The chain is built from TRBV6-1 and TRBJ1-2, with D maybe TRBD1 (5 bases). The length of the CDR3 is 14 residues. The V gene's germline CDR1 is MNHNS and CDR2 SASEGT. With 4 bases removed from V and 0 bases from J, the gap between germline ends came to 9 bases. CDR3 loop: CASSGTGANYGYTF. DNA for the CDR3: TGTGCCAGCAGTGGAACAGGAGCTAACTATGGCTACACCTTC.

V is TRBV19 and J is TRBJ1-5; D gene ambiguous. This CDR3 is built from 12 residues. The germline gives CDR1 LNHDA, CDR2 SQIVND (reference sequence). Trimming stripped 6 bases from V and 2 bases from J, with 5 bases between. CDR3 coding DNA: TGTGCCAGTAGGGCAGGCAATCAGCCCCAGCATTTT. Translation: CASRAGNQPQHF. The variable domain in full, completed from reference TRBV19 and TRBJ1-5, reads DGGITQSPKYLFRKEGQNVTLSCEQNLNHDAMYWYRQDPGQGLRLIYYSQIVNDFQKGDIAEGYSVSREKKESFPLTVTSAQKNPTAFYLCASRAGNQPQHFGDGTRLSIL.

J is TRBJ1-2 and V is TRBV27; weak D call: TRBD1 (5 bases). V was pared by 3 bases and J by 8 bases, with 22 bases between. The CDR3 covers 16 residues. Germline V gene lookup returns CDR1 MNHEY and CDR2 SMNVEV (reference sequence). DNA of the CDR3: TGTGCCAGCAGTTTGGGCGGTATTACAGGATTGTGGGGCTACACCTTC. This encodes CASSLGGITGLWGYTF.

V usage is TRBV2 and J usage is TRBJ1-1; maybe TRBD1 (5 bases). Germline CDR1 SNHLY, CDR2 FYNNEI. The CDR3 has 14 residues. V dropped 8 bases and J dropped 3 bases, with 16 bases sitting between them. CDR3 loop: CASSGGGWDTEAFF. The CDR3 nucleotides read TGTGCCAGCTCCGGGGGGGGTTGGGACACTGAAGCTTTCTTT.

The chain combines TRBV20-1 with TRBJ1-3; D unclear. Germline V gene sequence: CDR1 DFQATT, CDR2 SNEGSKA (reference sequence). The CDR3 length is 11 residues. V was clipped by 6 bases and J by 8 bases, with 11 bases between them. The CDR3 DNA is TGCAGTGCCCTAACCGGGGACACCATATATTTT. Residues: CSALTGDTIYF.

CDR3 DNA sequence: TGTGCCAGCAGTTATCAGACAGCTTTCTTCTATGGCTACACCTTC. Protein: CASSYQTAFFYGYTF. This chain joins TRBV28 and TRBJ1-2; D may be TRBD1 (5 bases). The CDR3 has 15 residues. Germline V gene sequence: CDR1 MDHEN, CDR2 SYDVKM. Trimming left V 4 bases short and J 4 bases short, with 16 bases between.

This chain uses TRBV28 with TRBJ1-2; 8 positions match TRBD1. Germline CDR1 MDHEN, CDR2 SYDVKM. V trimming: 10 bases; J trimming: 4 bases; junction bases outside the gene matches: 8. There are 13 residues in the CDR3. The CDR3 sequence is CATLGQEFYGYTF. The CDR3 DNA follows: TGTGCCACCCTGGGACAGGAGTTCTATGGCTACACCTTC.

This clone was counted a single time. The chain combines TRBV27 with TRBJ2-1; the match to TRBD2 covers 7 bases. J was trimmed by 7 bases and V by 8 bases; bases with no gene match: 17. Germline CDR1 reads MNHEY; CDR2 reads SMNVEV (reference sequence). The CDR3 has 16 amino acids. The CDR3 is CASGGSLASGLNEQFF. Here the CDR3 DNA reads TGTGCCAGCGGGGGGTCACTAGCGTCCGGGTTAAATGAGCAGTTCTTC.

The chain combines TRBV9 with TRBJ2-5; TRBD2 matches 9 bases. Trimming cost V 0 bases and J 2 bases; bases outside gene matches: 5. CDR3 size: 16 residues. Germline V gives CDR1 SGDLS, CDR2 YYNGEE. The CDR3 is CASSVGSLAGQETQYF. The CDR3, as DNA: TGTGCCAGCAGCGTAGGTTCCCTAGCGGGGCAAGAGACCCAGTACTTC. Using reference TRBV9 and TRBJ2-5 for the parts outside the CDR3, the full variable domain is DSGVTQTPKHLITATGQRVTLRCSPRSGDLSVYWYQQSLDQGLQFLIQYYNGEERAKGNILERFSAQQFPDLHSELNLSSLELGDSALYFCASSVGSLAGQETQYFGPGTRLLVL.

V usage is TRBV5-6 and J usage is TRBJ2-1, with 7 bases fitting TRBD2. The germline V gene encodes CDR1 SGHDT and CDR2 YYEEEE. This CDR3 has 15 residues. V lost 2 bases, J lost 10 bases, and 12 bases stayed unmatched. The CDR3 here is CASSFLASGGGEQFF. The CDR3 coding sequence is TGTGCCAGCAGCTTTCTGGCTAGCGGAGGAGGGGAGCAGTTCTTC.

The rearrangement uses TRBV5-1 and TRBJ2-5; TRBD1 agrees at 9 bases. The J call is uncertain, as TRBJ2-7 better fits the DNA end. Germline CDR1 and CDR2: SGHRS and YFSETQ. The CDR3 sequence is 15 residues long. CDR3 coding DNA: TGCGCCAGCAGCGTTGCCGGGACAGGGAACTACGAGCAGTACTTC. It specifies CASSVAGTGNYEQYF.

Points on this clone: This sample also contains other DNA sequences that code for the same CDR3. The genes are TRBV7-6 and TRBJ2-2, with D perhaps TRBD1 (6 bases). Deletions cut 4 bases from V and 2 bases from J, with 8 bases between. CDR3 length: 14 residues. CDR1 is SGHVS, CDR2 FNYEAQ, per germline. CDR3 amino acids: CASSSQGNTGELFF. CDR3 nucleotide sequence: TGTGCCAGCAGCTCACAGGGAAACACCGGGGAGCTGTTTTTT.

V gene TRBV19 combines with J gene TRBJ1-5; D uncertain. Germline values: CDR1 LNHDA, CDR2 SQIVND (reference sequence). The V gene lost 1 base and the J gene lost 3 bases, with 7 bases spanning the gap. The CDR3 is 14 amino acids. CDR3 DNA sequence: TGTGCCAGTAGTATAGTGGAGAACAATCAGCCCCAGCATTTT. The encoded protein is CASSIVENNQPQHF.

The chain recombines TRBV7-3 with TRBJ2-2; no clear D. Germline V gene lookup returns CDR1 SGHTA and CDR2 FQGTGA. The CDR3 contains 15 residues. Trimming took off 4 bases at V and 6 bases at J, with 15 bases between the two ends. The CDR3 nucleotides read TGTGCCAGCAGCTCCGACTTTAGCTTTCCCGGGGAGCTGTTTTTT. Translating gives CASSSDFSFPGELFF.

This sequence joins TRBV7-9 and TRBJ2-1; D may be TRBD1 (6 bases). Trimming left V 5 bases short and J 10 bases short, with 15 bases between. This CDR3 is built from 13 residues. The germline V gene encodes CDR1 SEHNR and CDR2 FQNEAQ (reference sequence). The CDR3 protein is CASSTSWGREQFF. In DNA form, the CDR3 reads TGTGCCAGCAGCACATCCTGGGGGCGCGAGCAGTTCTTC.